The 3 T cell receptor beta chains listed next were all sequenced from one sample in a study of blood T cell repertoires in COVID-19 (dated by TCRdb to the early 2020s). Library prep was done by the immunoSEQ multiplex PCR assay. The source is immuneACCESS, and TCRdb retained only in-frame sequences with V and J called. Part of the clones is not carried over; for the studies checked, unresolved V genes explain less than half of this, and the remainder is unexplained. The sample yields fewer than 65,000 clones; approximately 80% were counted once. The ten largest clones represent 10% of the sample. Sequencing input: peripheral blood. The receptors derive from a young man with COVID-19, enrolled during active disease.

The J gene is TRBJ2-7, the V gene TRBV25-1; D uncertain. Germline V gives CDR1 MGHDK, CDR2 SYGVNS. With 5 bases removed from V and 2 bases from J, the gap between germline ends came to 4 bases. The CDR3 extends over 11 amino acids. The CDR3 DNA follows: TGTGCCAGCAGTCTCGCCTACGAGCAGTACTTC. Amino acids: CASSLAYEQYF.

The rearrangement links TRBV28 to TRBJ1-4; 7 bases fit TRBD1. V trimming: 4 bases; J trimming: 8 bases; junction bases outside the gene matches: 10. The CDR3 is 15 residues long. Germline lookup yields CDR1 MDHEN and CDR2 SYDVKM. The CDR3: CASSSPQGLTEKLFF. CDR3 bases: TGTGCCAGCAGTTCCCCACAGGGGCTAACCGAAAAACTGTTTTTT. Variable domain in full (rest from reference TRBV28 and TRBJ1-4): DVKVTQSSRYLVKRTGEKVFLECVQDMDHENMFWYRQDPGLGLRLIYFSYDVKMKEKGDIPEGYSVSREKKERFSLILESASTNQTSMYLCASSSPQGLTEKLFFGSGTQLSVL.

The rearrangement links TRBV6-2 or TRBV6-3 to TRBJ1-1, with 8 bases lining up with TRBD1. CDR1 MNHEY and CDR2 SVGEGT come from the germline V gene. V dropped 2 bases and J dropped 4; count of bases not matched to a gene: 6. The CDR3 has 15 residues. CDR3 sequence reads: CASSYAGQVGTEAFF. CDR3 DNA: TGTGCCAGCAGTTACGCGGGACAGGTTGGCACTGAAGCTTTCTTT.